One and the same sample provided the 18 T cell receptor beta chains below, sequenced in a study of control samples from healthy donors and cancer patients. The repertoire was sequenced with immunoSEQ multiplex PCR; TCRdb's copy has only in-frame clones and lacks some. The table includes 55,000 to 65,000 clones, 80% to 90% detected once. The specimen sequenced was PBMCs. These receptors originate from a woman aged 55 to 70 with lung cancer.

The V and J genes are TRBV11-2 and TRBJ2-1; TRBD2 might be the D (6 bases). The germline gives CDR1 SGHAT, CDR2 FQNNGV. The CDR3 totals 19 residues. Deletions cut 5 bases from V and 6 bases from J, with 29 bases between. CDR3 in amino acids: CASSQRTSGLATGGNEQFF. CDR3 nucleotides: TGTGCCAGCAGCCAAAGAACGAGCGGTCTGGCGACCGGGGGCAATGAGCAGTTCTTC.

CDR3 DNA sequence: TGTGCCAGCAGCCAAGATCTAGGGCTCACTGAAGCTTTCTTT. Encoded protein: CASSQDLGLTEAFF. V usage is TRBV4-2 and J usage is TRBJ1-1; D is ambiguous. CDR3 length: 14 residues. Germline values: CDR1 LGHNA, CDR2 YNFKEQ. Trimming pared 0 bases from V and 4 bases from J, leaving 9 bases between.

The chain carries TRBV14 and TRBJ1-2; no firm D call. The CDR3 is made up of 12 amino acids. CDR1 is SGHDN and CDR2 is FVKESK in the germline V gene. The germline V and J ends were trimmed by 0 bases and 8 bases, with 7 bases remaining between them. In nucleotides, the CDR3 is TGTGCCAGCAGCCAAGATTTTTCCGGCTACACCTTC. Its protein product is CASSQDFSGYTF. Combining the CDR3 with reference TRBV14 and TRBJ1-2 gives the whole variable domain EAGVTQFPSHSVIEKGQTVTLRCDPISGHDNLYWYRRVMGKEIKFLLHFVKESKQDESGMPNNRFLAERTGGTYSTLKVQPAELEDSGVYFCASSQDFSGYTFGSGTRLTVV.

This clone turned up a few times. This sequence joins TRBV7-9 and TRBJ1-5; D might be TRBD1 (5 bases). Germline values: CDR1 SEHNR, CDR2 FQNEAQ (reference sequence). This CDR3 has 14 residues. The V end was cut by 1 base, the J end by 4 bases, with 8 bases between. Written as DNA, the CDR3 is TGTGCCAGCAGCTTAGACAGGCTAAATCAGCCCCAGCATTTT. It is translated as CASSLDRLNQPQHF.

J is TRBJ1-5 and V is TRBV19; maybe TRBD1 (6 bases). CDR1 and CDR2 (germline): LNHDA, SQIVND (reference sequence). Trimming removed 5 bases from V and 5 bases from J, with 13 bases in between. The CDR3 extends over 14 amino acids. CDR3 DNA sequence: TGTGCCAGTAGTTCGACAGGCCAATATCAGCCCCAGCATTTT. Translation gives CASSSTGQYQPQHF.

The V call is TRBV7-2, the J call TRBJ1-6; D gene ambiguous. Germline assignment: CDR1 SGHTA and CDR2 FQGNSA. Trimming took off 2 bases at V and 6 bases at J, with 17 bases between the two ends. There are 17 residues in the CDR3. The CDR3 sequence is CASSLTPDWRRNSPLHF. The CDR3 bases are TGTGCCAGCAGCTTAACCCCGGACTGGAGGCGTAATTCACCCCTCCACTTT.

This sequence joins TRBV3-1 (or the pseudogene TRBV3-2) and TRBJ2-5, with TRBD1 matching 10 bases. CDR1 and CDR2 (germline): LGHDT, YNNKEL (reference sequence). This CDR3 spans 15 amino acids. Trimming cost V 6 bases and J 5 bases; bases outside gene matches: 9. CDR3 in amino acids: CASRGTGVATETQYF. CDR3 DNA: TGTGCCAGCAGGGGGACAGGGGTGGCTACCGAGACCCAGTACTTC.

V gene TRBV5-1 combines with J gene TRBJ2-5; TRBD1 agrees at 8 bases. The CDR3 spans 15 residues. CDR1 SGHRS and CDR2 YFSETQ come from the germline V gene. After removal of 0 bases from V and 4 bases from J, the junction contained 5 bases not matched to a gene. CDR3 protein: CASSLGTGIGETQYF. As DNA, the CDR3 is TGCGCCAGCAGCTTGGGGACAGGGATCGGAGAGACCCAGTACTTC.

The chain joins TRBV5-1 to TRBJ1-4; D may be TRBD1 (5 bases). The CDR3 is 15 residues long. Germline V gene lookup returns CDR1 SGHRS and CDR2 YFSETQ. Trimming cost V 6 bases and J 5 bases, with 17 bases left between them. The CDR3: CASTPTAGLNEKLFF. CDR3 DNA sequence: TGCGCCAGCACACCGACCGCAGGGCTAAATGAAAAACTGTTTTTT.

CDR3 DNA sequence: TGTGCCAGCAGCTTCTCCGGGGGCAGTGAAGCTTTCTTT. This gives the protein CASSFSGGSEAFF. The chain links TRBV7-9 to TRBJ1-1, with D perhaps matching TRBD1 (6 bases). Germline lookup yields CDR1 SEHNR and CDR2 FQNEAQ (reference sequence). Trimming cost V 3 bases and J 7 bases, with 12 bases left between them. The CDR3 sequence is 13 residues long. The full variable domain, with the rest looked up from reference TRBV7-9 and TRBJ1-1, is DTGVSQNPRHKITKRGQNVTFRCDPISEHNRLYWYRQTLGQGPEFLTYFQNEAQLEKSRLLSDRFSAERPKGSFSTLEIQRTEQGDSAMYLCASSFSGGSEAFFGQGTRLTVV.

V is TRBV7-9 and J is TRBJ2-5, with D perhaps assigned TRBD1 or TRBD2 (5 bases each). The CDR3 sequence is 16 residues long. Trimming removed 2 bases from V and 4 bases from J, with 17 bases in between. Germline V lookup: CDR1 SEHNR, CDR2 FQNEAQ (reference sequence). CDR3 amino acids: CASSLRSGAPRETQYF. The CDR3 region has the DNA TGTGCCAGCAGCTTACGATCCGGGGCCCCTAGAGAGACCCAGTACTTC.

This clone was found a few times. The V call is TRBV25-1, the J call TRBJ2-1; D is ambiguous. From germline, CDR1 is MGHDK and CDR2 SYGVNS. The CDR3 contains 15 residues. V lost 3 bases and J 4 bases, leaving 13 bases between the germline ends. CDR3 residues: CASSDVGSGYNEQFF. The DNA for the CDR3 is TGTGCCAGCAGTGACGTAGGGTCTGGATACAATGAGCAGTTCTTC.

For the CDR3, the DNA is TGTGCCAGCAGCCCTGAGGGCGGGGAGCTGTTTTTT. It is translated as CASSPEGGELFF. The rearrangement uses TRBV7-3 and TRBJ2-2, with TRBD2 as a possible D gene (5 bases). The CDR3 consists of 12 residues. Germline CDR1 reads SGHTA; CDR2 reads FQGTGA. V shed 5 bases and J shed 7 bases, with 8 bases lying between them. The full variable domain, completed using reference TRBV7-3 and TRBJ2-2, is GAGVSQTPSNKVTEKGKYVELRCDPISGHTALYWYRQSLGQGPEFLIYFQGTGAADDSGLPNDRFFAVRPEGSVSTLKIQRTERGDSAVYLCASSPEGGELFFGEGSRLTVL.

Remarks on this clone: Germline is not matched at one junction end, which may reflect a read error. The chain has TRBV29-1 and TRBJ2-7; a weak D match, TRBD2 (7 bases). The CDR3 is made up of 12 amino acids. The V gene's germline CDR1 is SQVTM and CDR2 ANQGSEA. For the CDR3, the DNA is TGCAGCGTGGAAGGGGGGGGTTACGAGCAGTACTTC. Translating gives CSVEGGGYEQYF.

This clone was detected only a few times. The J gene is TRBJ1-1, the V gene TRBV2; D is ambiguous. Trimming removed 4 bases from V and 4 bases from J, with 16 bases in between. CDR3 length: 15 amino acids. CDR1 is SNHLY and CDR2 is FYNNEI in the germline V gene. CDR3 region: CASSVGSQLGTEAFF. In DNA form, the CDR3 reads TGTGCCAGCAGTGTAGGTTCCCAGCTGGGCACTGAAGCTTTCTTT.

The chain links TRBV5-1 to TRBJ2-1, with D uncertain. CDR3 length: 12 amino acids. Germline V gene lookup returns CDR1 SGHRS and CDR2 YFSETQ. Trimming pared 2 bases from V and 4 bases from J, leaving 4 bases between. CDR3 loop: CASSFQYNEQFF. The CDR3 DNA follows: TGCGCCAGCAGCTTTCAGTACAATGAGCAGTTCTTC.

This chain uses TRBV5-1 with TRBJ1-2; D remains unclear. V dropped 4 bases and J dropped 1 base, with 2 bases sitting between them. The CDR3 is made up of 11 amino acids. Looked up from germline, CDR1 is SGHRS and CDR2 is YFSETQ. The CDR3 DNA follows: TGCGCCAGCAGCAATAACTATGGCTACACCTTC. This encodes CASSNNYGYTF.

This chain joins TRBV6-6 and TRBJ1-3, with D unresolved. V was pared by 7 bases and J by 5 bases, with 12 bases between. CDR1 MNHNY and CDR2 SVGAGI come from the germline V gene (reference sequence). The CDR3 length is 13 residues. The CDR3 nucleotides are TGTGCCAGCACCCGGGAGATCAGAAACACCATATATTTT. This translates into CASTREIRNTIYF.